Each of the 22 T cell receptor beta chains below was sequenced from the same sample in a study of T cell therapy after organ transplantation. As for time point: 4-8 weeks after completion of therapy. Only in-frame clones appear in the TCRdb table, and some are missing; sequencing was by immunoSEQ multiplex PCR. Of 3,000 to 3,500 clones in the sample, approximately 71% are singletons; the top ten hold about two fifths. Antigen specificity for these receptors is unknown. The sample in question was CD8+ T cells from blood, obtained after autologous CMV-specific T cell therapy. The receptors come from a human patient who had received a solid organ transplant and had CMV disease. Some T cells may have originated in the graft donor.

This clone has only a few counts. The gene calls are TRBV9 and TRBJ2-7; D uncertain. CDR1 is SGDLS, CDR2 YYNGEE, per germline. The CDR3 length is 15 residues. V was shortened by 3 bases and J by 0 bases, with 13 bases between the two germline ends. CDR3 DNA sequence: TGTGCCAGCAGCGCAGAAGGCACAAGCTCCTACGAGCAGTACTTC. Translated, it gives CASSAEGTSSYEQYF.

This chain uses TRBV7-6 with TRBJ1-1; D gene uncertain. Germline V gene sequence: CDR1 SGHVS, CDR2 FNYEAQ. CDR3 length: 14 amino acids. V was pared by 1 base and J by 2 bases, with 8 bases between. The DNA for the CDR3 is TGTGCCAGCAGCTTAGGGACGACCAACACTGAAGCTTTCTTT. This gives the protein CASSLGTTNTEAFF. Using reference TRBV7-6 and TRBJ1-1 for the parts outside the CDR3, the full variable domain is GAGVSQSPRYKVTKRGQDVALRCDPISGHVSLYWYRQALGQGPEFLTYFNYEAQQDKSGLPNDRFSAERPEGSISTLTIQRTEQRDSAMYRCASSLGTTNTEAFFGQGTRLTVV.

This clone was counted once. The chain employs TRBV27 and TRBJ2-1; unclear D gene. The CDR3 is 13 residues long. The V end was cut by 0 bases, the J end by 5 bases, with 5 bases between. CDR1 and CDR2 (germline): MNHEY, SMNVEV (reference sequence). The CDR3 DNA follows: TGTGCCAGCAGTTTATCCCAGAACAATGAGCAGTTCTTC. Protein product: CASSLSQNNEQFF.

The chain carries TRBV27 and TRBJ2-3; D unclear. Trimming took off 5 bases at V and 2 bases at J, with 8 bases between the two ends. Germline V gives CDR1 MNHEY, CDR2 SMNVEV (reference sequence). This CDR3 has 13 amino acids. The CDR3 DNA reads TGTGCCAGCAGTGTTACCCCCACAGATACGCAGTATTTT. The encoded protein is CASSVTPTDTQYF.

V and J are TRBV4-2 and TRBJ2-1, with TRBD2 identical over 8 bases. Looked up from germline, CDR1 is LGHNA and CDR2 is YNFKEQ. The CDR3 totals 15 residues. V trimming: 1 base; J trimming: 6 bases; junction bases outside the gene matches: 5. The CDR3 loop is CASSQGAGESNEQFF. Here the CDR3 DNA reads TGTGCCAGCAGCCAAGGAGCGGGAGAAAGCAATGAGCAGTTCTTC.

This clone is a singleton in its sample. The chain is built from TRBV10-3 and TRBJ2-2; D may be TRBD2 (6 bases). Germline V CDR1 and CDR2: ENHRY, SYGVKD. The CDR3 has 16 amino acids. Trimming cost V 5 bases and J 4 bases, with 17 bases left between them. CDR3 DNA: TGTGCCATCAGTAGATCGGGAGTGGACGGCACCGGGGAGCTGTTTTTT. It encodes CAISRSGVDGTGELFF.

The V and J genes are TRBV4-1 and TRBJ1-6; D uncertain. Trimming took 0 bases from V and 0 from J, leaving 9 bases between them. CDR3 length equals 17 residues. Germline-derived CDR1 and CDR2 are MGHRA and YSYEKL. In DNA, the CDR3 is TGCGCCAGCAGCCAAGATTGGCAAAGCTCCTATAATTCACCCCTCCACTTT. This codes for CASSQDWQSSYNSPLHF.

This clone has just a few counts. V usage is TRBV7-3 and J usage is TRBJ1-2; no definite D call. The V and J ends lost 2 bases and 3 bases respectively, with 1 base between them. CDR3 size: 11 residues. CDR1 and CDR2 (germline): SGHTA, FQGTGA. The CDR3 spells CASSLYYGYTF. Written as DNA, the CDR3 is TGTGCCAGCAGCTTATACTATGGCTACACCTTC. The full variable domain, with the rest looked up from reference TRBV7-3 and TRBJ1-2, is GAGVSQTPSNKVTEKGKYVELRCDPISGHTALYWYRQSLGQGPEFLIYFQGTGAADDSGLPNDRFFAVRPEGSVSTLKIQRTERGDSAVYLCASSLYYGYTFGSGTRLTVV.

As to this clone: The germline gene is not matched at one end of the junction; a read error may be the cause. The chain has TRBV7-9 and TRBJ2-7; 7 bases map to TRBD1. CDR3 length: 16 residues. CDR1 is SEHNR and CDR2 is FQNEAQ in the germline V gene (reference sequence). The DNA for the CDR3 is TGTGGCAGCAGTCCCTCCCGAGACAGGGCCTCCTACGAGCAGTACTTC. It specifies CGSSPSRDRASYEQYF.

The chain combines TRBV6-5 with TRBJ1-2, with D possibly TRBD1 on 5 matching bases. The CDR3 consists of 15 residues. Deletions cut 2 bases from V and 1 base from J, with 11 bases between. CDR1 and CDR2 from the germline V gene are MNHEY and SVGAGI. Here the CDR3 reads CASSYRDPDNYGYTF. The DNA for the CDR3 is TGTGCCAGCAGTTACCGGGACCCTGATAACTATGGCTACACCTTC.

This clone has a handful of counts. The chain recombines TRBV27 with TRBJ2-2; TRBD1 agrees at 10 bases. J gave up 5 bases and V 4 bases, and 7 bases lay outside the gene matches. The CDR3 spans 16 residues. CDR1 is MNHEY, CDR2 SMNVEV, per germline (reference sequence). CDR3 DNA sequence: TGTGCCAGCAGTTGGACAGGGGGGGACGCGACCGGGGAGCTGTTTTTT. Translated, it gives CASSWTGGDATGELFF.

The chain employs TRBV11-2 and TRBJ2-1; D ambiguous. Trimming left V 0 bases short and J 8 bases short, with 11 bases between. The V gene's germline CDR1 is SGHAT and CDR2 FQNNGV. This CDR3 comprises 14 residues. CDR3: CASSLDGPLDEQFF. CDR3 sequence (DNA): TGTGCCAGCAGCTTAGACGGTCCCTTGGATGAGCAGTTCTTC.

The chain employs TRBV9 and TRBJ2-1; D gene ambiguous. CDR3 length: 12 residues. With 0 bases removed from V and 7 bases from J, the gap between germline ends came to 5 bases. CDR1 is SGDLS, CDR2 YYNGEE, per germline. CDR3 in amino acids: CASSVAFNEQFF. CDR3 sequence (DNA): TGTGCCAGCAGCGTAGCCTTTAATGAGCAGTTCTTC.

The chain carries TRBV6-5 and TRBJ1-2; D possibly corresponds to TRBD1 (6 bases). Trimming removed 6 bases from V and 4 bases from J, with 18 bases in between. This CDR3 region has 15 residues. Germline CDR1 and CDR2: MNHEY and SVGAGI. This chain's CDR3 is CASSQYTGTTYGYTF. The DNA of the CDR3 is TGTGCCAGCAGCCAATATACCGGGACAACCTATGGCTACACCTTC.

This clone rates as medium-sized. The chain has TRBV7-2 and TRBJ2-2; TRBD2 aligns across 7 bases. The ends lost 10 bases at V and 0 bases at J; junction bases unmatched: 5. CDR3 length equals 14 residues. Germline values: CDR1 SGHTA, CDR2 FQGNSA. For the CDR3, the DNA is TGTGCCACTCCCGGGACTACGAACACCGGGGAGCTGTTTTTT. It encodes CATPGTTNTGELFF.

The CDR3 DNA follows: TGCGCCAGCAGCATCGGACAGAGCTCCTACAATGAGCAGTTCTTC. Translation gives CASSIGQSSYNEQFF. The J gene is TRBJ2-1, the V gene TRBV5-1; D is possibly TRBD1 (6 bases). Trimming left V 4 bases short and J 0 bases short, with 11 bases between. The germline gives CDR1 SGHRS, CDR2 YFSETQ. The CDR3 contains 15 residues. The full variable domain, rest sourced from reference TRBV5-1 and TRBJ2-1, is KAGVTQTPRYLIKTRGQQVTLSCSPISGHRSVSWYQQTPGQGLQFLFEYFSETQRNKGNFPGRFSGRQFSNSRSEMNVSTLELGDSALYLCASSIGQSSYNEQFFGPGTRLTVL.

The chain is built from TRBV21-1 and TRBJ1-5; no DNA check was done on the table's D call, TRBD1. TRBV21-1 is listed as a pseudogene. This CDR3 is built from 16 residues. The CDR3 spells CASSKWGNDSRQPQHF. The CDR3 nucleotides are TGTGCCAGCAGCAAATGGGGCAATGACAGTAGGCAGCCCCAGCATTTT.

This chain connects TRBV7-2 to TRBJ2-7, with D unresolved. Trimming shortened V by 1 base and J by 0 bases, and 10 bases separated the two germline ends. The CDR3 consists of 15 residues. Germline CDR1 is SGHTA and CDR2 is FQGNSA. CDR3: CASSLVAESSYEQYF. The CDR3 DNA reads as TGTGCCAGCAGCTTAGTTGCGGAAAGCTCCTACGAGCAGTACTTC. Filled out from reference TRBV7-2 and TRBJ2-7, the complete variable domain reads GAGVSQSPSNKVTEKGKDVELRCDPISGHTALYWYRQSLGQGLEFLIYFQGNSAPDKSGLPSDRFSAERTGGSVSTLTIQRTQQEDSAVYLCASSLVAESSYEQYFGPGTRLTVT.

This clone was picked up a small number of times. The chain combines TRBV12-5 with TRBJ1-5, with 7 bases identical to TRBD1. This CDR3 is built from 16 residues. Per germline, CDR1 LGHNT and CDR2 FRNRAP. V was clipped by 1 base and J by 4 bases; unmatched bases: 7. The CDR3 is CASGLGGTAMNQPQHF. CDR3 in DNA: TGTGCTAGTGGTTTGGGGGGGACAGCAATGAATCAGCCCCAGCATTTT.

This chain connects TRBV6-1 to TRBJ1-2; a weak D match, TRBD1 (5 bases). Trimming shortened V by 4 bases and J by 4 bases, and 16 bases separated the two germline ends. The germline V gene encodes CDR1 MNHNS and CDR2 SASEGT. This CDR3 is 15 amino acids long. This CDR3 is CASSARRTGGYGYTF. CDR3 in DNA: TGTGCCAGCAGTGCTAGGCGGACGGGGGGCTATGGCTACACCTTC.

The chain couples TRBV9 to TRBJ2-2; 8 nucleotides align to TRBD2. This CDR3 has 19 residues. The germline CDR1 and CDR2 sequences are SGDLS and YYNGEE. The junction had 24 bases not matched to a gene; V was cut back by 10 bases and J by 4 bases. The CDR3 DNA sequence: TGTGCCCCCAGCGTAGTTCCAGCGGGAGATGGGGGGGGCACCGGGGAGCTGTTTTTT. As protein: CAPSVVPAGDGGGTGELFF.

The chain recombines TRBV11-2 with TRBJ2-7; D is ambiguous. Germline CDR1 SGHAT, CDR2 FQNNGV. Trimming shortened V by 0 bases and J by 3 bases, and 3 bases separated the two germline ends. This CDR3 region has 12 residues. In DNA, the CDR3 is TGTGCCAGCAGCTTAGACAGCTACGAGCAGTACGTC. The encoded protein is CASSLDSYEQYV.